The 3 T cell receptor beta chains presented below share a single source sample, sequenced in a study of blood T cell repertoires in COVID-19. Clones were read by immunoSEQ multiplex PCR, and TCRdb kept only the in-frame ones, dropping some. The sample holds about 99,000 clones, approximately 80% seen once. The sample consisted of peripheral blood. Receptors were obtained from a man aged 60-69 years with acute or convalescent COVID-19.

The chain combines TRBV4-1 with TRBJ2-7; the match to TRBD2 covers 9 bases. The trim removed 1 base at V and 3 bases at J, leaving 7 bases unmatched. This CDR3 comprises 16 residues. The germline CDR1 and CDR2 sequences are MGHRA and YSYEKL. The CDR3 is CASSQVAPSGDYEQYF. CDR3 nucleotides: TGCGCCAGCAGCCAAGTCGCGCCTAGCGGGGACTACGAGCAGTACTTC.

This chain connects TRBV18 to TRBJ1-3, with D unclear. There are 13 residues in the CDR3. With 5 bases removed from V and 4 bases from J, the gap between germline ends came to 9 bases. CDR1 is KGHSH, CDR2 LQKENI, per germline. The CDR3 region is CASSSKNGNTIYF. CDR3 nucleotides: TGTGCCAGCTCATCTAAGAACGGAAACACCATATATTTT.

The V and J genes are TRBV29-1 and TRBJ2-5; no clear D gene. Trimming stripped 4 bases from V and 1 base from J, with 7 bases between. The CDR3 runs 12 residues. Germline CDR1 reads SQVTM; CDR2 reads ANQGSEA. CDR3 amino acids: CSVGTTQETQYF. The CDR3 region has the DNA TGCAGCGTTGGCACAACCCAAGAGACCCAGTACTTC.